This T cell receptor beta chain was obtained from a study of blood T cell repertoires in COVID-19. The data were produced by immunoSEQ multiplex PCR, yet TCRdb's version contains in-frame clones alone and is incomplete. The sample holds 250,000 to 300,000 clones; around four fifths are singletons and the top ten take 4.6%. The CDR3 extends over 13 amino acids. Germline CDR1 and CDR2: LGHDT and YNNKEL (reference sequence). The V end lost 5 bases, the J end lost 6 bases, and 11 bases lay between the germline ends. This clone is a singleton in its sample. The chain has TRBV3-1 (or the pseudogene TRBV3-2) and TRBJ2-1; perhaps TRBD1 as D (6 bases). The TCR was taken from a man in his sixties who had recovered from COVID-19. Material for sequencing was peripheral blood. The CDR3 DNA is TGTGCCAGCAGCTTCGGACAGATCAATGAGCAGTTCTTC. This codes for CASSFGQINEQFF.